This T cell receptor beta chain was captured in a study of PD-1 blockade in classical Hodgkin lymphoma. A word on this clone: What it recognizes is unknown.

Some clones are missing from TCRdb's copy, which holds only in-frame ones; the method was immunoSEQ multiplex PCR. The sample yields roughly 7,700 clones, roughly 88% seen once. Regarding the study as a whole: TCR diversity in CD4+, not CD8+, cells rose significantly by C4D1. Reported findings placed baseline TCR diversity lower in newly diagnosed patients (compared with healthy donors). Newly diagnosed patients had diversity similar to the baseline diversity of complete responders.

Autologous stem cell transplantation was followed by relapse in every patient, and brentuximab vedotin exposure varied. Purification of CD4+ T cells from thawed PBMCs was performed via magnetic negative selection. The CDR3 contains 17 residues. Looked up from germline, CDR1 is MGHRA and CDR2 is YSYEKL. V shed 1 base and J shed 0 bases, with 15 bases lying between them. The chain uses TRBV4-1 and TRBJ1-2; D unresolved. The source was CD4+ T cells from blood, collected at baseline. This sequence originates from a human donor with classical Hodgkin lymphoma. The CDR3 DNA reads TGCGCCAGCAGCCAAGCCAGTATGGCGACTGCTAACTATGGCTACACCTTC. It encodes CASSQASMATANYGYTF.